This TCR beta chain was sequenced for a study of shared clonotypes between healthy human individuals. Looking at the study overall: Each donor's CD4 naive and CD4 memory cells filled three plates apiece, CD8 naive two, and CD8 memory one.

Study findings and constraints: Non-shared clonotypes had lower generation probabilities than clonotypes shared by all four sorted-subset donors. Tissues were not sampled, only blood, and their repertoires likely differ. Clonotype sharing levels among donors were expected to vary with sequencing depth.

The CDR3 loop spans 15 amino acids. With 7 bases clipped from V and 0 bases from J, the junction kept 8 bases outside the gene matches. Per germline, CDR1 MDHEN and CDR2 SYDVKM. The repertoire was sequenced with immunoSEQ multiplex PCR; TCRdb's copy has only in-frame clones and lacks some. The sample gives about 2.4 million clones, approximately 94% of which show up once; about 0.13% is in the top ten. Concerning this clone: Its antigen remains unidentified.

V usage is TRBV28 and J usage is TRBJ1-1; 7 bases agree with TRBD1. The TCR comes from a man aged 18 to 30 in good health. Sequencing was performed on naive CD4+ T cells sorted from blood. Documented subset: CD45RA+ positively selected. CDR3 loop: CASTPRDSMNTEAFF. In DNA, the CDR3 is TGTGCCAGCACCCCCCGGGACAGCATGAACACTGAAGCTTTCTTT. The variable domain in full, with the rest retrieved from reference TRBV28 and TRBJ1-1, is DVKVTQSSRYLVKRTGEKVFLECVQDMDHENMFWYRQDPGLGLRLIYFSYDVKMKEKGDIPEGYSVSREKKERFSLILESASTNQTSMYLCASTPRDSMNTEAFFGQGTRLTVV.